The clone carrying this T cell receptor (beta chain) has ten or more counts. The antigen is unknown. Time point described: newly diagnosed GD, antithyroid drugs for less than 3 months. The authors made the TCR library using RNA they extracted from PBMCs. This sample is part of a study of regulatory T cells in long-lasting Graves disease. Study findings and constraints: The study found lower TCR diversity in persistent Graves' patients than in newly diagnosed ones.

CDR3-region Arm-PCR and iRepertoire HTBI primers produced the TCR beta libraries. Each CDR3 protein gets one entry after TCRdb re-called the multiplex PCR reads with MiXCR. The repertoire holds 500,000 or so distinct CDR3 sequences, with under 20% as singletons. The V and J ends lost 6 bases and 3 bases, in that order; junction bases with no gene match: 7. Germline CDR1 MDHEN, CDR2 SYDVKM. This CDR3 comprises 15 residues. This same sample was also taken into another study, of T cells in Graves' hyperthyroidism and ophthalmopathy. That paper states: With the HTBI primer set, the TCR CDR3 went through a first round of RT-PCR.

This sequence was found in a man aged 35 to 55 with Graves disease. The J gene is TRBJ2-4, the V gene TRBV28; 8 bases map to TRBD2. Sequencing was performed on peripheral blood mononuclear cells (PBMCs), taken at new diagnosis, from a patient treated with antithyroid drugs. This CDR3 reads CASSLAGQSKNIQYF. CDR3 coding DNA: TGTGCCAGCAGCTTAGCGGGACAAAGCAAAAACATTCAGTACTTC.